This T cell receptor (beta chain) was identified in a study of post-analysis software for immune sequencing data. V shed 6 bases and J shed 3 bases, with 11 bases lying between them. The V gene's germline CDR1 is SGHRS and CDR2 YFSETQ. This CDR3 comprises 13 residues. This clonotype was recorded many times. Its antigen is not known. Incorporated into the TCR beta cDNA libraries were unique molecular identifiers, which served to reduce PCR and sequencing biases. TCRdb re-called the PCR reads through MiXCR, storing one row per CDR3 protein. The repertoire includes around 160,000 distinct CDR3 sequences, under 40% of them detected once, and around 30% sits in the top ten. Points from the study as a whole: Among roughly five TRBV segments more frequent in patients than controls were TRBV5-6, TRBV5-1 and TRBV20-1.

The sample was blood, taken after autologous hematopoietic stem cell transplantation. The genes are TRBV5-1 and TRBJ2-3; TRBD2 might be the D (6 bases). This receptor was obtained from a girl under 18 with multiple sclerosis. This CDR3 is CASMAGSTDTQYF. The CDR3 DNA follows: TGCGCCAGCATGGCGGGATCAACAGATACGCAGTATTTT.